A selection of T cell receptor beta chains follows, all from one sample in a study of T cell changes during pregnancy in multiple sclerosis. The data were produced by immunoSEQ multiplex PCR, yet TCRdb's version contains in-frame clones alone and is incomplete. The table lists 90,000 or so clones, roughly nine tenths of them singletons. The sample in question was PBMCs, obtained in the first trimester of pregnancy. The source of these receptors is a female donor in good health, serving as a control in a pregnancy study. Some clones in this sample may be carry-over from other donors' samples. Both conserved end residues are part of each CDR3. Fields, in order: V gene, J gene, clone size, D gene, CDR3 DNA, CDR3 protein. A D gene is named only where the DNA matches it firmly. Some rows mark clone size as missing; the rest say once, few, many or name a class of expanded clone.

>TRBV7-6|TRBJ2-5|NA|NA
TGTGCCAGCAGCTTAGAGCTGGGGCGGGAGACCCAGTACTTC
CASSLELGRETQYF
>TRBV6-1|TRBJ1-2|NA|NA
TGTGCCAGCAGTGAAGCGCTGCTGCAGGGAAATGGCTACACCTTC
CASSEALLQGNGYTF
>TRBV7-9|TRBJ1-2|once|TRBD1
TGTGCCAGCAGGCCCTCTTATGACAGGGTACACTATGGCTACACCTTC
CASRPSYDRVHYGYTF
>TRBV28|TRBJ1-5|NA|TRBD1
TGTGCCAGCAGTCTGAGACAGGGGAGCTATCAGCCCCAGCATTTT
CASSLRQGSYQPQHF
>TRBV20-1|TRBJ2-7|once|TRBD2
TGCAGTGCTCCCGGGGGGTACGAGCAGTACTTC
CSAPGGYEQYF
>TRBV18|TRBJ1-1|once|NA
TGTGCCAGCTCACCGTCCCGGGGTATTAACACTGAAGCTTTCTTT
CASSPSRGINTEAFF
>TRBV14|TRBJ2-7|NA|NA
TGTGCCAGCAGCCAAGATGCGGGGCTTTCCTACGAGCAGTACTTC
CASSQDAGLSYEQYF
>TRBV6-1|TRBJ2-3|NA|TRBD1
TGTGCCAGCAGTGCGGGGTCGGGGACAGGGGGCACAGATACGCAGTATTTT
CASSAGSGTGGTDTQYF
>TRBV5-1|TRBJ2-7|NA|TRBD1
TGCGCCAGCAGCTCGACGGGACAGGCCTACGAGCAGTACTTC
CASSSTGQAYEQYF
>TRBV2|TRBJ1-1|NA|NA
TGTGCCAGCGGAGTGAACACTGAAGCTTTCTTT
CASGVNTEAFF
>TRBV29-1|TRBJ1-1|NA|NA
TGCAGCGTCCAGACTGGGGCGAACACTGAAGCTTTCTTT
CSVQTGANTEAFF
>TRBV29-1|TRBJ2-3|NA|TRBD1
TGCAGCGTCGGAAGGACAGGGCGCACAGATACGCAGTATTTT
CSVGRTGRTDTQYF
>TRBV5-5|TRBJ2-3|NA|TRBD2
TGTGCCAGCAGCTTGGCCCCAACAGGACTAGCGGTAACAGATACGCAGTATTTT
CASSLAPTGLAVTDTQYF
>TRBV30|TRBJ2-5|NA|TRBD1
TGTGCCTGGGACAGGGGGAGTGAGACCCAGTACTTC
CAWDRGSETQYF
>TRBV5-4|TRBJ1-1|NA|NA
TGTGCCAGTGTGCAGACTTTGAACACTGAAGCTTTCTTT
CASVQTLNTEAFF
>TRBV6-5|TRBJ1-2|NA|TRBD1
TGTGCCAGCAGTGGGGACAGAAATGGCTACACCTTC
CASSGDRNGYTF
>TRBV4-3|TRBJ2-3|NA|TRBD2
TGCGCCAGCAGCCAAGAAACGGCTAGCGGGAGTGCAGGCACAGATACGCAGTATTTT
CASSQETASGSAGTDTQYF
>TRBV19|TRBJ1-5|NA|NA
TGTGCCAGTAGTATTGACAGATCCAATCAGCCCCAGCATTTT
CASSIDRSNQPQHF
>TRBV6-4|TRBJ2-3|many|TRBD2
TGTGCCAGCAGTGACGGGGGGGGCACAGATACGCAGTATTTT
CASSDGGGTDTQYF
>TRBV5-1|TRBJ2-7|NA|NA
TGCGCCAGCAAGGAGGCTGGTAGCGAGAACGAGCAGTACTTC
CASKEAGSENEQYF
>TRBV7-2|TRBJ2-7|once|NA
TGTGCCAGCAGCTTAGGATTCCAGGAGCAGTACTTC
CASSLGFQEQYF
>TRBV7-3|TRBJ2-7|NA|NA
TGTGCCAGCAGCCTCTCTATATACGAGCAGTACTTC
CASSLSIYEQYF
>TRBV7-8|TRBJ2-2|NA|NA
TGTGCCAGCAGCTCGTCCGGCGGTGCCGGGGAGCTGTTTTTT
CASSSSGGAGELFF
>TRBV19|TRBJ2-1|NA|NA
TGTGCCAGTAGACAGAAAGTTTACAATGAGCAGTTCTTC
CASRQKVYNEQFF
>TRBV7-9|TRBJ1-4|NA|NA
TGTGCCAGCAGCCGGGAGGGGGAGATTGGTGAAAAACTGTTTTTT
CASSREGEIGEKLFF
>TRBV7-9|TRBJ1-2|NA|NA
TGTGCCAGCAGCTTAGACAGAATCTATGGCTACACCTTC
CASSLDRIYGYTF
>TRBV9|TRBJ1-5|NA|TRBD1
TGTGCCAGCAGCGCGACAGGGTTCAGCAATCAGCCCCAGCATTTT
CASSATGFSNQPQHF
>TRBV4-2|TRBJ1-4|NA|NA
TGTGCCAGCAGCCAAGAATGGGCTGGGGGGGCTGGAGAAAAACTGTTTTTT
CASSQEWAGGAGEKLFF
>TRBV7-9|TRBJ2-1|NA|TRBD1
TGTGCCAGCAGCCCAAAGACAGGGGGTGACTACAATGAGCAGTTCTTC
CASSPKTGGDYNEQFF
>TRBV7-2|TRBJ2-7|NA|NA
TGTGCCAGCAGCTCCTGGGGCCGGAACGAGCAGTACTTC
CASSSWGRNEQYF
>TRBV4-3|TRBJ2-1|NA|NA
TGCGCCAGCAGACCACCTGCTAGTTTGTTCTACAATGAGCAGTTCTTC
CASRPPASLFYNEQFF
>TRBV28|TRBJ2-1|NA|TRBD1
TGTGCCAGCAGGGGACAGGCCGGGGGGTTCTTC
CASRGQAGGFF
>TRBV9|TRBJ1-6|NA|NA
TGTGCCAGCAGCGTAATGGGGGGGCAGAGTTATAATTCACCCCTCCACTTT
CASSVMGGQSYNSPLHF
>TRBV29-1|TRBJ2-1|NA|NA
TGCAGCGTTGAATTGGGGAGCTCCTACAATGAGCAGTTCTTC
CSVELGSSYNEQFF
>TRBV2|TRBJ2-3|once|NA
TGTGCCCCCTTACCGGGGAGCACAGATACGCAGTATTTT
CAPLPGSTDTQYF
>TRBV5-8|TRBJ2-1|once|TRBD1
TGTGCCAGCAGCTCTGGATGGGGGACAGGGAGCTCCTACAATGAGCAGTTCTTC
CASSSGWGTGSSYNEQFF
>TRBV6-5|TRBJ2-7|once|TRBD1
TGTGCCAGCAGTTACTCGACAGGGGCGGCTGAGCAGTACTTC
CASSYSTGAAEQYF
>TRBV10-1|TRBJ2-3|NA|NA
TGCGCCAGCAGTGAGTCCGGGGTGCCAAGTCCAGATACGCAGTATTTT
CASSESGVPSPDTQYF
>TRBV18|TRBJ2-2|NA|TRBD1
TGTGCCAGCTCCGGACAGGGGGCGAAGAACACCGGGGAGCTGTTTTTT
CASSGQGAKNTGELFF
>TRBV19|TRBJ1-2|NA|NA
TGTGCCAGTAGTATAGGGGGCAGCAACTATGGCTACACCTTC
CASSIGGSNYGYTF
>TRBV7-9|TRBJ1-2|NA|NA
TGTGCCAGCAGCTTAGAGGTGGGGGGCTATGGCTACACCTTC
CASSLEVGGYGYTF
>TRBV6-6|TRBJ2-7|NA|NA
TGTGCCAGCAGTTACGAAGGGGAACGCAACCCCTACGAGCAGTACTTC
CASSYEGERNPYEQYF
>TRBV13|TRBJ2-7|NA|NA
TGTGCCAGCAGCTTACGGAGCGAGTACGAGCAGTACTTC
CASSLRSEYEQYF
>TRBV28|TRBJ1-1|NA|NA
TGTGCCACCACGGTGGGGGGCACTGAAGCTTTCTTT
CATTVGGTEAFF
>TRBV19|TRBJ2-3|NA|TRBD2
TGTGCCAGTAGTATTAATCCCGGGACTAGCGGGGCAGATACGCAGTATTTT
CASSINPGTSGADTQYF
>TRBV5-5|TRBJ2-7|NA|TRBD2
TGTGCCAGCAGCTTGGGACTAGCTAAGGAGTTGTACTTC
CASSLGLAKELYF
>TRBV11-2|TRBJ1-4|NA|NA
TGTGCCAGCAGCATCACTGCAACTAATGAAAAACTGTTTTTT
CASSITATNEKLFF
>TRBV28|TRBJ2-3|NA|TRBD2
TGTGCCAGCAGTTTGTCTAGCGGGACCGCCAGAAGATATAGAGAATTT
CASSLSSGTARRYREF
>TRBV19|TRBJ1-1|NA|TRBD1
TGTGCCACCAAGAGTGCCGGGACAGTCATTCGCGCTTTCTTT
CATKSAGTVIRAFF
>TRBV28|TRBJ1-5|NA|NA
TGTGCCAGCAGTTTGGGGGGAACCCAGCATTTT
CASSLGGTQHF
>TRBV7-2|TRBJ2-1|NA|NA
TGTGCCAGCAGCTTAATGTTCCGGACATACAATGAGCAGTTCTTC
CASSLMFRTYNEQFF